The 12 T cell receptor beta chains reported below all come from one sample, sequenced in a study of shared clonotypes between healthy human individuals. Only in-frame clones appear in the TCRdb table, and some are missing; sequencing was by immunoSEQ multiplex PCR. The sample has millions of clones, just over 90% seen once. The sequenced material came from naive CD4+ T cells from PBMCs. Subset indicated: CD45RA+ positively selected. The receptors shown here come from a man aged 18 to 30 in good health. Some clones in this sample may be carry-over from other donors' samples.

This chain connects TRBV6-6 to TRBJ2-7; D possibly corresponds to TRBD2 (5 bases). The V end lost 6 bases, the J end lost 4 bases, and 22 bases lay between the germline ends. CDR1 and CDR2 from the germline V gene are MNHNY and SVGAGI (reference sequence). CDR3 size: 16 residues. The CDR3 loop reads CASSPRGDTGGYEQYF. DNA of the CDR3: TGTGCCAGCAGCCCCCGGGGAGACACTGGCGGGTACGAGCAGTACTTC.

V usage is TRBV10-3 and J usage is TRBJ2-1; 8 bases are shared with TRBD2. Trimming took 2 bases from V and 4 from J; bases not matched to a gene: 4. The germline CDR1 and CDR2 sequences are ENHRY and SYGVKD. This CDR3 region has 15 residues. The CDR3 bases are TGTGCCATCAGTGAGCGCCAGCGGGGGTACAATGAGCAGTTCTTC. This sequence encodes CAISERQRGYNEQFF.

This chain uses TRBV10-3 with TRBJ2-1; D perhaps matches TRBD2 (6 bases). Germline assignment: CDR1 ENHRY and CDR2 SYGVKD. The CDR3 is made up of 17 amino acids. V was cut by 5 bases and J by 4 bases, with 21 bases left in between. The CDR3 DNA sequence: TGTGCCATCAGTAAGGGGATGTCGGGAGATACTTACAATGAGCAGTTCTTC. It specifies CAISKGMSGDTYNEQFF.

This clone was detected only once. The rearrangement links TRBV7-8 to TRBJ2-1, with TRBD2 as a possible D gene (6 bases). Germline CDR1 reads SGHVS; CDR2 reads FQNEAQ. The germline V and J ends were trimmed by 2 bases and 1 base, with 18 bases remaining between them. The CDR3 is made up of 18 amino acids. CDR3 protein: CASSLIRWRGLSYNEQFF. Written as DNA, the CDR3 is TGTGCCAGCAGCTTAATCCGCTGGCGGGGACTTTCCTACAATGAGCAGTTCTTC.

The V gene is TRBV9, the J gene TRBJ2-7, with TRBD1 identical over 8 bases. Germline V gene data show CDR1 as SGDLS and CDR2 as YYNGEE. The CDR3 spans 14 residues. V shed 4 bases, J shed 5 bases, and the junction held 8 bases outside the gene matches. The CDR3 loop is CASSPGQGDNEQYF. For the CDR3, the DNA is TGTGCCAGCAGCCCTGGACAGGGAGACAACGAGCAGTACTTC.

The CDR3 sequence is CATRGPIRNTEAFF. CDR3 nucleotides: TGTGCCACCAGGGGCCCCATTCGAAACACTGAAGCTTTCTTT. V usage is TRBV28 and J usage is TRBJ1-1, with D possibly TRBD1 on 6 matching bases. With 10 bases removed from V and 2 bases from J, the gap between germline ends came to 17 bases. CDR3 length: 14 residues. Per germline, CDR1 MDHEN and CDR2 SYDVKM.

The rearrangement joins TRBV29-1 to TRBJ2-1; 8 nucleotides align to TRBD2. CDR1 and CDR2 from the germline V gene are SQVTM and ANQGSEA. This CDR3 is 14 amino acids long. V lost 2 bases to trimming and J lost 10 bases; unmatched junction nucleotides: 10. CDR3 nucleotide sequence: TGCAGCGTTGAAAGGGGACTAGGGATCGGAGAGCAGTTCTTC. Its translation is CSVERGLGIGEQFF.

This clone has a single count. V and J are TRBV6-4 and TRBJ2-1; no clear D gene. Trimming took off 5 bases at V and 4 bases at J, with 9 bases between the two ends. CDR1 MRHNA and CDR2 SNTAGT come from the germline V gene. This CDR3 contains 13 residues. The chain's CDR3 is CASSSQTYNEQFF. The CDR3 nucleotides are TGTGCCAGCAGTAGCCAGACGTACAATGAGCAGTTCTTC.

The chain joins TRBV2 to TRBJ1-2; D may be TRBD1 (5 bases). V lost 6 bases, J lost 8 bases, and 19 bases lay in between. Germline V gives CDR1 SNHLY, CDR2 FYNNEI. The length of the CDR3 is 14 residues. CDR3 residues: CASRTGTPSSGYTF. CDR3 DNA: TGTGCCAGCAGGACCGGGACCCCAAGCTCCGGCTACACCTTC. The variable domain in full, completed from reference TRBV2 and TRBJ1-2, reads EPEVTQTPSHQVTQMGQEVILRCVPISNHLYFYWYRQILGQKVEFLVSFYNNEISEKSEIFDDQFSVERPDGSNFTLKIRSTKLEDSAMYFCASRTGTPSSGYTFGSGTRLTVV.

The genes are TRBV15 and TRBJ2-3; weak D call: TRBD2 (6 bases). Trimming pared 0 bases from V and 4 bases from J, leaving 11 bases between. In germline, CDR1 is LNHNV, CDR2 YYDKDF (reference sequence). This CDR3 is 15 amino acids long. The CDR3 nucleotides read TGTGCCACCAGCAGAGAATTGACTAGTGCAGATACGCAGTATTTT. This sequence encodes CATSRELTSADTQYF.

This clone was observed once. The chain joins TRBV5-1 to TRBJ1-1; D gene ambiguous. V lost 0 bases and J 5 bases, leaving 14 bases between the germline ends. The CDR3 has 15 amino acids. Germline values: CDR1 SGHRS, CDR2 YFSETQ. CDR3 bases: TGCGCCAGCAGCTTGGCCTCCCCAGGTAGGACTGAAGCTTTCTTT. This codes for CASSLASPGRTEAFF.

The chain is built from TRBV7-9 and TRBJ1-1; no firm D call. This CDR3 region has 14 residues. Trimming stripped 0 bases from V and 1 base from J, with 6 bases between. CDR1 is SEHNR, CDR2 FQNEAQ, per germline (reference sequence). The DNA of the CDR3 is TGTGCCAGCAGCTTAGCGGGGTCGAACACTGAAGCTTTCTTT. This translates into CASSLAGSNTEAFF.